Listed below are T cell receptor beta chains from one sample, sequenced in a study of cytomegalovirus exposure and HLA in healthy donors. This table comes from immunoSEQ multiplex PCR, and its TCRdb copy is limited to in-frame clones, with some not included. The data contain around 130,000 clones, about 8% of them singletons. Material for sequencing was PBMCs. These receptors all stem from a woman aged 40 to 50 in good health and CMV-seropositive. CDR3s include the opening cysteine and the closing phenylalanine or tryptophan. The order of the fields is D gene, clone size, J gene, V gene, CDR3 protein, CDR3 DNA. D genes are given only for firm matches. Not every row has a clone size; where given, it reads once, few, many or a size class.

>TRBD1|.|TRBJ2-4|TRBV5-5
CASSPTGNENIQYF
TGTGCCAGCAGCCCGACAGGGAACGAAAACATTCAGTACTTC
>.|.|TRBJ1-4|TRBV7-6
CASSLVDEKLFF
TGTGCCAGCAGCTTAGTAGATGAAAAACTGTTTTTT
>TRBD1|.|TRBJ1-5|TRBV28
CASSFDGQGAPRGNQPQHF
TGTGCCAGCAGTTTTGACGGACAGGGGGCGCCTCGTGGCAATCAGCCCCAGCATTTT
>TRBD1|.|TRBJ1-2|TRBV6-1
CASSEADRNYGYTF
TGTGCCAGCAGTGAAGCGGACAGGAACTATGGCTACACCTTC
>.|.|TRBJ2-7|TRBV14
CASSQARGGSYEQYF
TGTGCCAGCAGCCAAGCTAGGGGAGGCTCCTACGAGCAGTACTTC
>.|few|TRBJ1-6|TRBV4-2
CASSQIQATTNSPLHF
TGTGCCAGCAGCCAAATACAGGCAACTACTAATTCACCCCTCCACTTT
>.|.|TRBJ1-2|TRBV5-1
CASSLRAGTHYGYTF
TGCGCCAGCAGCTTGCGGGCGGGAACTCACTATGGCTACACCTTC
>.|.|TRBJ1-1|TRBV19
CASMPGRTEAFF
TGTGCCAGTATGCCGGGGAGGACTGAAGCTTTCTTT
>.|.|TRBJ2-3|TRBV2
CASEEGVTDTQYF
TGTGCCAGCGAAGAAGGGGTCACAGATACGCAGTATTTT
>.|few|TRBJ1-6|TRBV2
CASSATGRDSPLHF
TGTGCCAGCAGTGCGACCGGCAGGGATTCACCCCTCCACTTT
>TRBD1|.|TRBJ1-2|TRBV27
CASSLSDRRPLLFYGYTF
TGTGCCAGCAGTTTATCGGACAGGCGTCCTTTACTTTTCTATGGCTACACCTTC
>.|.|TRBJ1-1|TRBV27
CASSLGRNTEAFF
TGTGCCAGCAGTTTGGGGAGGAACACTGAAGCTTTCTTT
>TRBD1|.|TRBJ2-1|TRBV7-8
CASTVRQGFYNEQFF
TGTGCCAGCACCGTGAGACAGGGATTCTACAATGAGCAGTTCTTC
>TRBD1|.|TRBJ1-5|TRBV10-2
CASSMDRDQPQHF
TGCGCCAGCAGTATGGACAGGGATCAGCCCCAGCATTTT
>TRBD1|.|TRBJ1-5|TRBV7-8
CASSLHGTDYSNQPQHF
TGTGCCAGCAGCTTACATGGGACAGATTATAGCAATCAGCCCCAGCATTTT
>.|.|TRBJ2-3|TRBV5-4
CASSPRQSRTDTQYF
TGTGCCAGCAGCCCACGACAGTCTCGCACAGATACGCAGTATTTT
>.|once|TRBJ2-7|TRBV7-9
CASSLAGEGPYEQYF
TGTGCCAGCAGCTTAGCGGGAGAAGGCCCCTACGAGCAGTACTTC
>.|.|TRBJ1-4|TRBV5-4
CASSLWGGGEKLFF
TGTGCCAGCAGCCTCTGGGGGGGAGGCGAAAAACTGTTTTTT
>.|few|TRBJ2-7|TRBV5-8
CASSSRSGGFGTYEQYF
TGTGCCAGCAGCTCTAGGTCGGGCGGGTTCGGAACCTACGAGCAGTACTTC
>.|.|TRBJ2-1|TRBV14
CASSPFLGGGSEQFF
TGTGCCAGCAGCCCCTTTCTGGGTGGAGGGAGTGAGCAGTTCTTC
>.|few|TRBJ2-7|TRBV6-5
CASESVSSYEQYF
TGTGCCAGCGAATCCGTTAGCTCCTACGAGCAGTACTTC
>.|.|TRBJ2-7|TRBV6-5
CASRPGQGGSYEQYF
TGTGCCAGCCGACCCGGACAGGGAGGGTCCTACGAGCAGTACTTC
>TRBD1|few|TRBJ1-2|TRBV5-1
CASSLVGQGAGNYGYTF
TGCGCCAGCAGCTTGGTCGGACAGGGGGCGGGTAACTATGGCTACACCTTC
>TRBD1|.|TRBJ1-5|TRBV15
CATSRVGTVGGQPQHF
TGTGCCACCAGCAGAGTCGGGACAGTGGGGGGTCAGCCCCAGCATTTT
>.|.|TRBJ2-5|TRBV5-4
CASSDSGGGAMKTQYF
TGTGCCAGCAGCGATTCGGGCGGAGGGGCAATGAAGACCCAGTACTTC
>.|.|TRBJ1-2|TRBV28
CASSPGQFSYGYTF
TGTGCCAGCAGTCCCGGACAGTTTTCGTATGGCTACACCTTC
>.|.|TRBJ1-5|TRBV19
CASKTGTSSNQPQHF
TGTGCCAGTAAAACCGGGACATCCAGCAATCAGCCCCAGCATTTT
>TRBD1|.|TRBJ1-2|TRBV10-3
CAIRGQGDYGYTF
TGTGCCATCAGGGGACAGGGTGACTATGGCTACACCTTC
>TRBD1|.|TRBJ1-1|TRBV7-3
CASSKTGENTEAFF
TGTGCCAGCAGCAAAACAGGGGAGAACACTGAAGCTTTCTTT
>TRBD1|few|TRBJ2-2|TRBV5-5
CASSPTGWDTGELFF
TGTGCCAGCAGCCCGACAGGGTGGGACACCGGGGAGCTGTTTTTT
>TRBD1|.|TRBJ1-4|TRBV19
CASNPQGASEKLFF
TGTGCCAGTAACCCACAGGGGGCGAGTGAAAAACTGTTTTTT
>.|few|TRBJ1-3|TRBV9
CASSAPRGVYSGNTIYF
TGTGCCAGCAGCGCACCCCGGGGAGTCTACTCTGGAAACACCATATATTTT
>.|few|TRBJ1-6|TRBV19
CASSIGQAYNSPLHF
TGTGCCAGTAGTATAGGACAGGCCTATAATTCACCCCTCCACTTT
>TRBD1|.|TRBJ2-5|TRBV28
CASARAGGRETQYF
TGTGCCAGCGCTCGGGCAGGGGGTAGAGAGACCCAGTACTTC
>TRBD2|.|TRBJ2-7|TRBV27
CASSSLYGGDSYEQYF
TGTGCCAGCAGTTCACTTTATGGGGGGGACTCCTACGAGCAGTACTTC
>.|.|TRBJ1-2|TRBV2
CATSRDTNYGYTF
TGTGCCACCTCCCGGGACACTAACTATGGCTACACCTTC
>.|few|TRBJ1-1|TRBV30
CAWMRVRLQNTEAFF
TGTGCCTGGATGAGGGTGAGACTACAGAACACTGAAGCTTTCTTT
>.|few|TRBJ2-3|TRBV5-1
CASSLRSAGQTDTQYF
TGCGCCAGCAGCTTACGGTCGGCGGGGCAAACAGATACGCAGTATTTT
>TRBD2|.|TRBJ2-5|TRBV2
CASSEWSRGGGETQYF
TGTGCCAGCAGTGAATGGAGTCGGGGGGGTGGGGAGACCCAGTACTTC
>.|.|TRBJ1-5|TRBV11-3
CASSLDLGGRDQPQHF
TGTGCCAGCAGCTTAGACTTGGGGGGTAGGGATCAGCCCCAGCATTTT
>.|few|TRBJ1-6|TRBV19
CASSRRGNSPLHF
TGTGCCAGTAGTCGCCGGGGTAATTCACCCCTCCACTTT
>.|few|TRBJ1-3|TRBV14
CASSQEGGWRNTIYF
TGTGCCAGCAGCCAAGAAGGAGGGTGGAGAAACACCATATATTTT
>TRBD1|few|TRBJ1-4|TRBV18
CASSLYPGQGSNEKLFF
TGTGCCAGCTCTCTTTACCCGGGACAGGGTTCTAATGAAAAACTGTTTTTT
>.|.|TRBJ1-1|TRBV5-4
CASSYADNTEAFF
TGTGCCAGCAGCTACGCGGATAACACTGAAGCTTTCTTT
>TRBD1|few|TRBJ1-6|TRBV4-1
CASSQEPGQGGHSPLHF
TGCGCCAGCAGCCAAGAACCGGGACAGGGTGGTCATTCACCCCTCCACTTT
>TRBD1|few|TRBJ2-5|TRBV28
CASSPLQGTQETQYF
TGTGCCAGCAGTCCGTTACAGGGGACGCAAGAGACCCAGTACTTC
>.|.|TRBJ1-2|TRBV19
CASSAIRRESGYTF
TGTGCCAGTAGTGCGATAAGGAGGGAATCTGGCTACACCTTC